The clone carrying this T cell receptor (beta chain) was detected ten times or more. This sample was taken from a study of T-cell reconstitution after alpha-beta-depleted transplantation in children. V lost 3 bases and J 2 bases, leaving 18 bases between the germline ends. CDR3 size: 17 residues. Germline CDR1 reads SGHRS; CDR2 reads YFSETQ. The library targeted TCRbeta and was prepared with unique molecular identifiers. TCRdb itself ran the PCR reads through MiXCR, one entry per CDR3 protein. The sample holds 200,000 to 250,000 distinct CDR3 sequences; roughly 9% are singletons and the top ten take 5% to 7%.

Sequenced here: PBMCs from the stem cell graft donor, sampled from the stem cell graft. This receptor was obtained from a human donor who donated a stem cell graft to a child with acute lymphoblastic leukemia. The J gene is TRBJ2-1, the V gene TRBV5-1; D is tentatively TRBD1 or TRBD2 (5 bases each). The DNA for the CDR3 is TGCGCCAGCAGCTCGGGGAGTGGGACCGGTACCTACAATGAGCAGTTCTTC. Residues: CASSSGSGTGTYNEQFF.